These T cell receptor beta chains were read from a single sample in a study of blood T cell repertoires in COVID-19. The repertoire was sequenced with immunoSEQ multiplex PCR; TCRdb's copy has only in-frame clones and lacks some. The data hold 35,000 to 45,000 clones, with about four fifths observed a single time. Sequencing was carried out using peripheral blood. The receptors were gathered from a human donor in a cohort sampled during active COVID-19. The CDR3 runs from the conserved cysteine through the conserved F or W. The order of the fields is D gene, V gene, clone size, J gene, CDR3 protein, CDR3 DNA. The D gene is left open where the match is weak. Rows give clone size only sometimes, using once, few, many, or a class for an expanded clone.

TRBD1	TRBV28	.	TRBJ2-7	CASSSPDRAYEQYF	TGTGCCAGCAGTTCCCCGGACAGGGCCTACGAGCAGTACTTC
.	TRBV11-2	.	TRBJ1-6	CASSLAGEVSPLHF	TGTGCCAGCAGCTTAGCTGGGGAGGTTTCACCCCTCCACTTT
.	TRBV7-9	.	TRBJ2-1	CASSVAGVSYNEQFF	TGTGCCAGCAGCGTAGCCGGTGTCTCCTACAATGAGCAGTTCTTC
.	TRBV7-2	.	TRBJ1-2	CASSLMAGDYGYTF	TGTGCCAGCAGCTTAATGGCGGGGGACTATGGCTACACCTTC
TRBD2	TRBV10-3	.	TRBJ2-4	CAIIRGRAVAKNIQYF	TGTGCCATCATCCGCGGGAGGGCGGTAGCCAAAAACATTCAGTACTTC
.	TRBV19	once	TRBJ1-4	CASNGLRSNEKLFF	TGTGCCAGTAACGGTTTGAGGTCTAATGAAAAACTGTTTTTT
TRBD1	TRBV30	.	TRBJ2-7	CAWSLRQGARYEQYF	TGTGCCTGGAGTCTTCGACAGGGGGCGCGGTACGAGCAGTACTTC
TRBD1	TRBV6-5	.	TRBJ1-1	CADILTGEENTEAFF	TGTGCCGACATCCTGACAGGGGAAGAGAACACTGAAGCTTTCTTT
.	TRBV12-3/TRBV12-4	few	TRBJ2-3	CATHLDGGDTQYF	TGTGCCACTCATTTGGATGGAGGAGATACGCAGTATTTT
TRBD1	TRBV5-1	.	TRBJ2-1	CASSSTNDRGTDEQFF	TGCGCCAGCAGCTCTACTAACGACAGGGGGACGGATGAGCAGTTCTTC
TRBD1	TRBV7-9	.	TRBJ2-5	CASSLDRAETQYF	TGTGCCAGCAGCCTGGACAGGGCGGAGACCCAGTACTTC
TRBD2	TRBV5-4	.	TRBJ2-7	CASSLGGDYYEQYF	TGTGCCAGCAGCCTGGGGGGGGACTATTACGAGCAGTACTTC
TRBD2	TRBV2	few	TRBJ2-7	CAGSWTSGTYEQYF	TGTGCCGGATCGTGGACTAGCGGGACTTACGAGCAGTACTTC
TRBD1	TRBV2	.	TRBJ2-7	CASSGQGSEQYF	TGTGCCAGCTCGGGACAGGGATCCGAGCAGTACTTC
.	TRBV7-9	.	TRBJ1-3	CASSRDISGNTIYF	TGTGCCAGCAGCCGGGACATCTCTGGAAACACCATATATTTT
TRBD2	TRBV5-6	.	TRBJ2-3	CASSLAGGPADTQYF	TGTGCCAGCAGCTTAGCGGGGGGCCCGGCAGATACGCAGTATTTT
.	TRBV7-8	.	TRBJ1-2	CASSRTREPNYGYTF	TGTGCCAGCAGCCGAACCCGGGAACCGAACTATGGCTACACCTTC
.	TRBV12-3/TRBV12-4	.	TRBJ2-7	CASSPSEQYF	TGTGCCAGCAGTCCCTCTGAGCAGTACTTC
.	TRBV11-2	.	TRBJ1-6	CASSLDRGGNSPLHF	TGTGCCAGCAGCTTAGATAGGGGGGGGAATTCACCCCTCCACTTT
TRBD2	TRBV11-3	.	TRBJ2-1	CASSLAAGISYNEQFF	TGTGCCAGCAGCTTAGCAGCGGGAATCTCCTACAATGAGCAGTTCTTC
TRBD2	TRBV6-5	.	TRBJ2-7	CASRIGLAEGYEQYF	TGTGCCAGCAGGATAGGACTAGCGGAGGGCTACGAGCAGTACTTC
TRBD1	TRBV6-2/TRBV6-3	.	TRBJ2-7	CASSYSGQGTRQYF	TGTGCCAGCAGTTACTCGGGACAGGGGACTCGGCAGTACTTC
.	TRBV2	.	TRBJ2-5	CASKVTQSQETQYF	TGTGCCAGCAAGGTAACACAGAGCCAAGAGACCCAGTACTTC
TRBD1	TRBV4-3	.	TRBJ2-3	CASSLGQGADTQYF	TGCGCCAGCAGCCTGGGACAGGGCGCAGATACGCAGTATTTT
.	TRBV11-3	.	TRBJ2-1	CASSLDREYEQFF	TGTGCCAGCAGCTTAGATAGGGAGTATGAGCAGTTCTTC
.	TRBV6-5	.	TRBJ1-1	CASSYSSKNTEAFF	TGTGCCAGCAGTTACTCATCCAAGAACACTGAAGCTTTCTTT
TRBD2	TRBV11-2	.	TRBJ2-1	CASSLSGRGYNEQFF	TGTGCCAGCAGCTTAAGCGGGAGAGGCTACAATGAGCAGTTCTTC
TRBD1	TRBV30	.	TRBJ1-6	CAWMGQGNSPLHF	TGTGCCTGGATGGGACAGGGTAATTCACCCCTCCACTTT
.	TRBV6-1	.	TRBJ1-4	CASSERLSEKLFF	TGTGCCAGCAGTGAGAGGTTAAGTGAAAAACTGTTTTTT
TRBD2	TRBV19	.	TRBJ2-2	CASNPLAGVHGELFF	TGTGCCAGTAACCCCCTAGCGGGAGTACACGGGGAGCTGTTTTTT
TRBD2	TRBV2	few	TRBJ2-7	CASSAGLAGAGEQYF	TGTGCCAGCAGTGCGGGACTAGCGGGAGCGGGCGAGCAGTACTTC
TRBD2	TRBV9	.	TRBJ2-3	CASSVTSETDTQYF	TGTGCCAGCAGCGTGACTAGCGAGACAGATACGCAGTATTTT
.	TRBV11-2	.	TRBJ2-2	CASSLLRGNTGELFF	TGTGCCAGCAGCTTATTACGGGGGAACACCGGGGAGCTGTTTTTT